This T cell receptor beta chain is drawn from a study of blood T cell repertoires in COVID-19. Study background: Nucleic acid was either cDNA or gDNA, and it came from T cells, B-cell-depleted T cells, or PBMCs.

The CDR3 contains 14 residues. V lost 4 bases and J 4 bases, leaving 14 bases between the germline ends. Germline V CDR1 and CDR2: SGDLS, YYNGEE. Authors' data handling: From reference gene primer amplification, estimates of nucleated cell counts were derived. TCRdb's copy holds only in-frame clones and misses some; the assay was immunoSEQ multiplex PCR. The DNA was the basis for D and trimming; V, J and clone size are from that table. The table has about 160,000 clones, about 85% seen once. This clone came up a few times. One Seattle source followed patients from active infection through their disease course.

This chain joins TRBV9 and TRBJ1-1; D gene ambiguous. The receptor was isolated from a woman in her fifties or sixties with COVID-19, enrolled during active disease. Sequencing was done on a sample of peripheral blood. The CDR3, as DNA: TGTGCCAGCAGCCCAATTCTAGCTGGCACTGAAGCTTTCTTT. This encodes CASSPILAGTEAFF.